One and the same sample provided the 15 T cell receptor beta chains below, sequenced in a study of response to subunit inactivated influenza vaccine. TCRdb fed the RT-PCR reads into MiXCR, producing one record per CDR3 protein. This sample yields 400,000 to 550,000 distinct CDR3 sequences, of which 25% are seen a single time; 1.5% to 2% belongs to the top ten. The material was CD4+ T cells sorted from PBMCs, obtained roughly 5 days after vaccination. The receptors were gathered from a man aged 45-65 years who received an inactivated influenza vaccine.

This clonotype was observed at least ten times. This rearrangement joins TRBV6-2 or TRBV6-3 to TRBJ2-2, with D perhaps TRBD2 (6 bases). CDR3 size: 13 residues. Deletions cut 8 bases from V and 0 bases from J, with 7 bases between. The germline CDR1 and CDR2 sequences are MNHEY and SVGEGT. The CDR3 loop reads CASRGSNTGELFF. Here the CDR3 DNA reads TGTGCCAGCCGGGGGTCGAACACCGGGGAGCTGTTTTTT.

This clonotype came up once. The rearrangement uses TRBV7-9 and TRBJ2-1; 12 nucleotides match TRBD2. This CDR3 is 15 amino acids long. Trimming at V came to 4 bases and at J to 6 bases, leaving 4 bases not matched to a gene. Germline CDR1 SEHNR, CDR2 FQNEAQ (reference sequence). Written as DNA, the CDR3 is TGTGCCAGCAGCTCTAGCGGGGGGGCCCGCAATGAGCAGTTCTTC. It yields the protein CASSSSGGARNEQFF. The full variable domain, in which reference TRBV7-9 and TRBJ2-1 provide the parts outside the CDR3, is DTGVSQNPRHKITKRGQNVTFRCDPISEHNRLYWYRQTLGQGPEFLTYFQNEAQLEKSRLLSDRFSAERPKGSFSTLEIQRTEQGDSAMYLCASSSSGGARNEQFFGPGTRLTVL.

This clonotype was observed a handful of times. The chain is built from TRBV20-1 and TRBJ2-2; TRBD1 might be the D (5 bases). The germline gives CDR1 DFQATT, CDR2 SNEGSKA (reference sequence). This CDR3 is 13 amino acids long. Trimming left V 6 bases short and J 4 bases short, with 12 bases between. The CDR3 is CSAKTVLTGELFF. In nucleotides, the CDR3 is TGCAGTGCCAAGACAGTACTCACCGGGGAGCTGTTTTTT.

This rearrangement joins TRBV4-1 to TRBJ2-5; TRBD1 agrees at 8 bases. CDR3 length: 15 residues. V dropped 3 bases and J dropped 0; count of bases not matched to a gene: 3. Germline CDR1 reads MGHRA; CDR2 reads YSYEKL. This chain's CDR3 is CASSHRQGYQETQYF. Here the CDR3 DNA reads TGCGCCAGCAGCCACAGACAGGGGTACCAAGAGACCCAGTACTTC.

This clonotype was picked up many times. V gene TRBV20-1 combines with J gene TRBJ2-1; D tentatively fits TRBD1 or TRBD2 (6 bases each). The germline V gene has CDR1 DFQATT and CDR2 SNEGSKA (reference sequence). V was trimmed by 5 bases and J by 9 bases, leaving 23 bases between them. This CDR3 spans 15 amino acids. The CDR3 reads CSAPDGGGWGSEQFF. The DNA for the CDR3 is TGCAGTGCTCCAGACGGGGGCGGCTGGGGTAGTGAGCAGTTCTTC.

The CDR3 sequence is CASSLVGIRSSYNSPLHF. CDR3 nucleotide sequence: TGCGCCAGCAGCTTGGTAGGAATCCGAAGCTCCTATAATTCACCCCTCCACTTT. This chain uses TRBV5-1 with TRBJ1-6; no firm D call. The CDR3 is 18 residues long. The V gene lost 0 bases and the J gene lost 0 bases, with 13 bases spanning the gap. Germline values: CDR1 SGHRS, CDR2 YFSETQ.

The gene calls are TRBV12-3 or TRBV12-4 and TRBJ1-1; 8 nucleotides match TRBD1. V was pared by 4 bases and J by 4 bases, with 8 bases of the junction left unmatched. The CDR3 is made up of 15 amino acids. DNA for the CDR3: TGTGCCAGCAGTTCCCGGGACAGGCTCGCCACTGAAGCTTTCTTT. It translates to CASSSRDRLATEAFF.

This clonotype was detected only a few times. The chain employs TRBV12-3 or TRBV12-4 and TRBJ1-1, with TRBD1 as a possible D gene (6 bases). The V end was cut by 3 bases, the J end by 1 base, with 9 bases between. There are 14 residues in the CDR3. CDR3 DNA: TGTGCCAGCAGTTTCATGGGGGCGAACACTGAAGCTTTCTTT. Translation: CASSFMGANTEAFF.

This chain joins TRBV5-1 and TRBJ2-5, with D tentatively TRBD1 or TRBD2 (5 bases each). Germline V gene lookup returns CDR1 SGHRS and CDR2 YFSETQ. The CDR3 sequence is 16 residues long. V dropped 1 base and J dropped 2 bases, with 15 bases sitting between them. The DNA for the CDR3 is TGCGCCAGCAGCTTGTTCGGGGCAGGCTTACAAGAGACCCAGTACTTC. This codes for CASSLFGAGLQETQYF.

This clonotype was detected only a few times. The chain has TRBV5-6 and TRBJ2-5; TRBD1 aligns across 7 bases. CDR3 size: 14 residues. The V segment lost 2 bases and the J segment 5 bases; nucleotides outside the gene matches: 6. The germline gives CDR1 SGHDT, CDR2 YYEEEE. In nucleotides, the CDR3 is TGTGCCAGCAGCTTCGGGACAGCGTGGGAGACCCAGTACTTC. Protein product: CASSFGTAWETQYF. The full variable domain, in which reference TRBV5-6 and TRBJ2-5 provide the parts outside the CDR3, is DAGVTQSPTHLIKTRGQQVTLRCSPKSGHDTVSWYQQALGQGPQFIFQYYEEEERQRGNFPDRFSGHQFPNYSSELNVNALLLGDSALYLCASSFGTAWETQYFGPGTRLLVL.

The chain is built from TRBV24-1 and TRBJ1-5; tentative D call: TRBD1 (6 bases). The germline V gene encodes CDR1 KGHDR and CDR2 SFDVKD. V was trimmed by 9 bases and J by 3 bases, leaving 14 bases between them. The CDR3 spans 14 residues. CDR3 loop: CATSKGGNNQPQHF. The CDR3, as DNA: TGTGCCACCTCGAAGGGGGGGAACAATCAGCCCCAGCATTTT.

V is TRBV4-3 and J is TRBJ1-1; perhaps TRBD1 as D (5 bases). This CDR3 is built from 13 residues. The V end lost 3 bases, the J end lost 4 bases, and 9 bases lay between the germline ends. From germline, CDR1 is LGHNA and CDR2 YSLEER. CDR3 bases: TGCGCCAGCAGCCAGGGGGTTGTCACTGAAGCTTTCTTT. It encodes CASSQGVVTEAFF.

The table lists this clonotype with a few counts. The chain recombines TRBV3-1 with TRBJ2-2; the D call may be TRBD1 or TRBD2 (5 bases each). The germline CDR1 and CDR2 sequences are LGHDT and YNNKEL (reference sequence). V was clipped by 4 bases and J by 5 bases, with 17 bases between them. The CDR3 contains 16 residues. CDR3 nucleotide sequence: TGTGCCAGCAGCCTATCTAGGGGAGCGCGGACCGGGGAGCTGTTTTTT. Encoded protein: CASSLSRGARTGELFF.

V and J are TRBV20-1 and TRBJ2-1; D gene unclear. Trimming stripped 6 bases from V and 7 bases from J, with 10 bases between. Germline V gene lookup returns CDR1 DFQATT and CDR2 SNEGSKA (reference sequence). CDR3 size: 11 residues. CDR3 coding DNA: TGCAGTGCCTACGGCCGGAATGAGCAGTTCTTC. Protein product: CSAYGRNEQFF.

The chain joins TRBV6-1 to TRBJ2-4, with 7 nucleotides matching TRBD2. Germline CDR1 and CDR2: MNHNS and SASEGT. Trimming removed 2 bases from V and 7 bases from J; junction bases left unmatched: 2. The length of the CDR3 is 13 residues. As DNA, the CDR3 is TGTGCCAGCAGTGAACGGGGAGGGAACATTCAGTACTTC. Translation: CASSERGGNIQYF.